The TCR beta chain described here comes from a study of blood T cell repertoires in COVID-19. Overall study: From the United States, Italy and Spain came samples of acute and convalescent COVID-19. Sample material is recorded as cDNA or gDNA derived from T cells, B-cell-depleted T cells, or PBMCs.

CDR3 size: 16 residues. Per the germline V gene, CDR1 is SGHTA and CDR2 is FQGNSA. Deletions cut 1 base from V and 0 bases from J, with 7 bases between. Original data processing: Reference gene primers were amplified, and this amplification served to estimate nucleated cell counts. Libraries were prepared by immunoSEQ multiplex PCR; TCRdb keeps only in-frame clonotypes and omits some of them. V and J calls and clone size are given by that table; D and trimming were obtained from the DNA. Among roughly 85,000 clones listed, 86% were seen once. The specimen was peripheral blood. The origin of this receptor is a man in his forties or fifties with active or convalescent COVID-19. The chain combines TRBV7-2 with TRBJ1-6; no reliable D call. The CDR3 is CASSLGGSSYNSPLHF. CDR3 sequence (DNA): TGTGCCAGCAGCTTAGGAGGGAGCTCCTATAATTCACCCCTCCACTTT. The complete variable domain, with remaining parts taken from reference TRBV7-2 and TRBJ1-6, reads GAGVSQSPSNKVTEKGKDVELRCDPISGHTALYWYRQSLGQGLEFLIYFQGNSAPDKSGLPSDRFSAERTGGSVSTLTIQRTQQEDSAVYLCASSLGGSSYNSPLHFGNGTRLTVT.